The present entry profiles one T cell receptor (beta chain) with its context. This CDR3 region has 15 residues. From germline, CDR1 is SGHTS and CDR2 YDEGEE. The data stem from a study of T cells expressing NK-cell markers. UMIs accompanied the 5'RACE template switching by which TCR beta cDNA was made. TCRdb re-called the 5' RACE reads, yielding one record per CDR3 amino acid sequence without DNA. The sample has about 160,000 distinct CDR3 sequences, and its top ten clones hold 20% to 25%. The V call is TRBV5-8, the J call TRBJ2-3; absent DNA, TCRdb's TRBD1 call cannot be checked. Sequences were obtained from blood T cells: a sorted CD56 or NKG2C T cell subset, CD4+ or CD8+ T cells, or bulk PBMC T cells (not recorded which). The TCR sequence derives from a man aged 18-75 years in good health. The CDR3 loop reads CASSFFQGAADTQYF.